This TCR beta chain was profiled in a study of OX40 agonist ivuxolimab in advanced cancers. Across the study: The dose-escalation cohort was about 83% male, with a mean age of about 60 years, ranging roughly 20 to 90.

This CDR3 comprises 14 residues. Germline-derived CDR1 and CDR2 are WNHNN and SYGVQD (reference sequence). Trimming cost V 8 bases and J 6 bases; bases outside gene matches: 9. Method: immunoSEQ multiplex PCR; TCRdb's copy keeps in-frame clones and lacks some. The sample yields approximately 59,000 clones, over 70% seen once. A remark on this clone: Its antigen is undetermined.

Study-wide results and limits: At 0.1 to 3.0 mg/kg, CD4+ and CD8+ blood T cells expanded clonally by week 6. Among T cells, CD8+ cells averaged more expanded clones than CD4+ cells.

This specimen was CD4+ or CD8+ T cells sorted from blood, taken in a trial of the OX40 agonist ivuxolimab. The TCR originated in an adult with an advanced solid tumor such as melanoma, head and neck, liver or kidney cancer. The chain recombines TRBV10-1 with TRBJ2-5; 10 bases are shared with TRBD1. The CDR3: CASLRRTGGQTQYF. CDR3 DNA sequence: TGCGCCAGCCTAAGAAGGACAGGGGGGCAGACCCAGTACTTC.